This TCR beta chain appears in the sequencing data of a study of blood T cell repertoires in COVID-19. At the level of the study: From the United States, Italy and Spain came samples of acute and convalescent COVID-19. T cells, B-cell-depleted T cells, or PBMCs supplied cDNA or gDNA.

This CDR3 contains 16 residues. V dropped 6 bases and J dropped 0 bases, with 18 bases sitting between them. Germline CDR1 is SGDLS and CDR2 is YYNGEE. Under the authors' procedure: Researchers report that nucleated cell counts were estimated from reference gene primer amplification. Some clones are missing from TCRdb's copy, which holds only in-frame ones; the method was immunoSEQ multiplex PCR. V, J and clone size are those of that table, while D and trimming were read from the DNA. Counted here are some 150,000 clones, about nine tenths occurring once; the ten biggest clones make up approximately 4.1%.

Input material: peripheral blood. The sequence was obtained from a woman aged 60 to 75 with active or convalescent COVID-19. The chain carries TRBV9 and TRBJ1-1; D may be TRBD1 (5 bases). The CDR3, as DNA: TGTGCCAGCAACAAACTGGACGGGGGGATGAACACTGAAGCTTTCTTT. This codes for CASNKLDGGMNTEAFF. Based on the CDR3 plus reference TRBV9 and TRBJ1-1, the full variable domain is DSGVTQTPKHLITATGQRVTLRCSPRSGDLSVYWYQQSLDQGLQFLIQYYNGEERAKGNILERFSAQQFPDLHSELNLSSLELGDSALYFCASNKLDGGMNTEAFFGQGTRLTVV.